This T cell receptor beta chain was documented in a study of T cells in Graves' hyperthyroidism and ophthalmopathy. Study information: Prior to any treatment, at the point of initial diagnosis, peripheral blood was collected. Findings and limits, study-wide: Blood samples included most of the expanded thyroid clonotypes exceeding 0.001.

This clonotype was observed many times. Antigen unknown. The CDR3 runs 16 residues. Unmatched junction bases numbered 7, after V lost 2 bases and J lost 2 bases. TCR beta CDR3 region amplification was performed from RNA transcripts. Primed by the HTBI set, a first-round RT-PCR was run on the TCR CDR3. TCRdb reprocessed the multiplex PCR reads with MiXCR, giving one entry per CDR3 protein. The sample contains around 180,000 distinct CDR3 sequences, around 15% of which appear only once. Exclusion criteria comprised uncontrolled infection, other autoimmune disease, pregnancy or lactation. Based on clinical symptoms, serum thyroxine and TRAb, thyroid ultrasound and orbital computed tomography, diagnoses were reached.

Source material: blood. The sequence derives from a woman aged 45-65 years with Graves' hyperthyroidism. The rearrangement uses TRBV12-3 or TRBV12-4 and TRBJ1-2; 8 positions match TRBD1. This CDR3 reads CASSLLTTGGNYGYTF. In DNA form, the CDR3 reads TGTGCCAGCAGTTTACTAACTACAGGGGGGAACTATGGCTACACCTTC.